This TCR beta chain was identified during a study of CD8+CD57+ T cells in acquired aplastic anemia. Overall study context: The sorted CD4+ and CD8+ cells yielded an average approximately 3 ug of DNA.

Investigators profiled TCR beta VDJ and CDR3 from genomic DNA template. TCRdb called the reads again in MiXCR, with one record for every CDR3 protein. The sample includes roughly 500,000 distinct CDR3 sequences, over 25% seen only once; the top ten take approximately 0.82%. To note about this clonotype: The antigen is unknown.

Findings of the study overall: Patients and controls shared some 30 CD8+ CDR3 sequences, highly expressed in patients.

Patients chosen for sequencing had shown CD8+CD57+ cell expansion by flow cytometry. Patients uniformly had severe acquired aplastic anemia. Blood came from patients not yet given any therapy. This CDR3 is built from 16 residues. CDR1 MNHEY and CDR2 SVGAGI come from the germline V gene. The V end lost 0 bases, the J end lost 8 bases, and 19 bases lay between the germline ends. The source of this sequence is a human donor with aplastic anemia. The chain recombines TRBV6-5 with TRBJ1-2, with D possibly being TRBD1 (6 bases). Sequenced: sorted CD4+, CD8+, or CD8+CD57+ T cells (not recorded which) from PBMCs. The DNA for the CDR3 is TGTGCCAGCAGTTACTCCGGGGGGGGGCGAAATTACGGCTACACCTTC. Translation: CASSYSGGGRNYGYTF.